Below, 10 T cell receptor beta chains from the same sample are listed, as sequenced in a study of T cell repertoires in cytomegalovirus infection. Each CDR3 protein gets one entry after TCRdb re-called the reads with MiXCR. The sample records some 180,000 distinct CDR3 sequences, 9.5% being singletons. The sequencing input was PBMCs. The receptors shown here come from a human donor in good health (CMV status not recorded). Some clones in this sample may be carry-over from other donors' samples.

In its sample, this clonotype was seen many times. The chain has TRBV2 and TRBJ1-1; tentatively, D is TRBD1 (5 bases). The CDR3 contains 13 residues. The germline V and J ends were trimmed by 8 bases and 0 bases, with 10 bases remaining between them. Germline V gene lookup returns CDR1 SNHLY and CDR2 FYNNEI. Written as DNA, the CDR3 is TGTGCCAGCTCAGGGAACATGAACACTGAAGCTTTCTTT. Its protein is CASSGNMNTEAFF.

This clonotype occurred many times. The chain employs TRBV7-8 and TRBJ2-7; D may match TRBD1 or TRBD2 (6 bases each). V was cut by 6 bases and J by 2 bases, with 11 bases left in between. Germline CDR1 and CDR2: SGHVS and FQNEAQ. The CDR3 runs 13 residues. In DNA, the CDR3 is TGTGCCAGCAGTACGGAGGGGGCCTACGAGCAGTACTTC. This gives the protein CASSTEGAYEQYF.

With respect to this clonotype: A much larger clone is a single base away; this may be a read error. Written as DNA, the CDR3 is TGTGCCAGCAGCCCACATGGGGCATGGTTCACTGAAGCTTTCTTT. Translating gives CASSPHGAWFTEAFF. V is TRBV6-5 and J is TRBJ1-1, with TRBD1 as a possible D gene (5 bases). Germline V gene data show CDR1 as MNHEY and CDR2 as SVGAGI. V dropped 6 bases and J dropped 4 bases, with 18 bases sitting between them. The CDR3 is 15 amino acids.

In regard to this clonotype: This may come from a read error, since a much larger clone is one base off. This rearrangement joins TRBV6-5 to TRBJ1-5, with 7 bases fitting TRBD1. Germline V gene data show CDR1 as MNHEY and CDR2 as SVGAGI. The CDR3 is 15 amino acids. CDR3 in DNA: TGTGCCAGCAGCCGAGGACCTCAGGGGGATCATCCCCAGCATTTT. It encodes CASSRGPQGDHPQHF.

This chain joins TRBV6-5 and TRBJ2-7, with D perhaps matching TRBD1 (6 bases). Deletions cut 0 bases from V and 0 bases from J, with 12 bases between. The CDR3 is made up of 16 amino acids. Germline V gives CDR1 MNHEY, CDR2 SVGAGI. CDR3 residues: CASSYSRGASSYEQYF. CDR3 nucleotides: TGTGCCAGCAGTTACTCCAGGGGAGCCAGCTCCTACGAGCAGTACTTC.

This clonotype was seen more than once but under ten times. The rearrangement joins TRBV27 to TRBJ1-1; no clear D. There are 13 residues in the CDR3. The ends were cut back, 2 bases at V and 4 bases at J, with 8 bases in the middle. Germline values: CDR1 MNHEY, CDR2 SMNVEV (reference sequence). For the CDR3, the DNA is TGTGCCAGCAGTTTAGCGGTTGGCACTGAAGCTTTCTTT. Protein sequence: CASSLAVGTEAFF.

The V gene is TRBV4-3, the J gene TRBJ2-7, with 7 bases matching TRBD2. The CDR3 has 14 residues. Germline V gene sequence: CDR1 LGHNA, CDR2 YSLEER. Trimming cost V 0 bases and J 1 base; bases outside gene matches: 0. The CDR3 spells CASSQDGGSYEQYF. As DNA, the CDR3 is TGCGCCAGCAGCCAAGACGGGGGGTCCTACGAGCAGTACTTC.

The chain uses TRBV29-1 and TRBJ2-7, with TRBD1 matching 9 bases. The junction had 2 bases not matched to a gene; V was cut back by 4 bases and J by 4 bases. The germline CDR1 and CDR2 sequences are SQVTM and ANQGSEA. The CDR3 has 12 residues. Written as DNA, the CDR3 is TGCAGCGTTGCGGGACAGGGTTACGAGCAGTACTTC. Encoded protein: CSVAGQGYEQYF.

This clonotype has only a few counts. V usage is TRBV6-5 and J usage is TRBJ1-5, with 8 bases matching TRBD1. This CDR3 is built from 15 residues. The V gene's germline CDR1 is MNHEY and CDR2 SVGAGI. V shed 2 bases, J shed 6 bases, and the junction held 6 bases outside the gene matches. This CDR3 is CASSYGQGVSQPQHF. The CDR3 nucleotides read TGTGCCAGCAGTTACGGACAGGGTGTAAGTCAGCCCCAGCATTTT.

The table lists this clonotype with many counts. The rearrangement joins TRBV7-9 to TRBJ2-5; D possibly corresponds to TRBD1 (5 bases). The CDR3 is 13 residues long. Germline V CDR1 and CDR2: SEHNR, FQNEAQ (reference sequence). Trimming took 2 bases from V and 2 from J, leaving 6 bases between them. In nucleotides, the CDR3 is TGTGCCAGCAGCTTACCAGGGCAAGAGACCCAGTACTTC. Its translation is CASSLPGQETQYF.